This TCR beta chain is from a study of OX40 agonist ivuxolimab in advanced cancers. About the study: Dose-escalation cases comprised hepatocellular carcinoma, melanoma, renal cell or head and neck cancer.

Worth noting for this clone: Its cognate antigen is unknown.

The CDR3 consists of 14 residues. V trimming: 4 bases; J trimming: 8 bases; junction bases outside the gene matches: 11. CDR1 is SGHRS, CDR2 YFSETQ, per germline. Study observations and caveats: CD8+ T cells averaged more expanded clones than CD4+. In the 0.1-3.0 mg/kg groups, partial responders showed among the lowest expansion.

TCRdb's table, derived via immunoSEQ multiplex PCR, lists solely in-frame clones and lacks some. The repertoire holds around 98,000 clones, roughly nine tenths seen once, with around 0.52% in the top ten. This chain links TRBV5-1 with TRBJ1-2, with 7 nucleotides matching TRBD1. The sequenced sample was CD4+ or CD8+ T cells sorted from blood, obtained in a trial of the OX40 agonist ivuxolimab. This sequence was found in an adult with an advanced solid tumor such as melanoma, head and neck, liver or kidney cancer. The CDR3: CASSPRDSALGYTF. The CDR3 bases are TGCGCCAGCAGCCCGAGGGACAGCGCCCTAGGCTACACCTTC.